The entry that follows covers one T cell receptor (beta chain) sequence. Trimming left V 0 bases short and J 1 base short, with 11 bases between. The CDR3 sequence is 15 residues long. The germline V gene has CDR1 DFQATT and CDR2 SNEGSKA (reference sequence). From blood CD8+ and CD4+ T cells, TCR beta sequences were generated. Healthy donors, matched for age and sex, constituted the control group. TEMRA cells were enriched by FACS, and CD4+ and CD8+ T cells were negatively isolated. This sample is drawn from a study of CD8 T cells in Susac syndrome. Random hexamers were used to reverse transcribe an amount of roughly 0.5 to 1 ug RNA. The authors amplified TCR beta CDR3 across 54 Vbeta and 13 Jbeta using immunoSEQ multiplex PCR. TCRdb passed the immunoSEQ multiplex PCR reads through MiXCR, listing each CDR3 protein once. The profile shows under 200,000 distinct CDR3 sequences, 95% of them singletons.

The rearrangement joins TRBV20-1 to TRBJ2-3; the D is unclear. This receptor was identified in a human donor in good health. Sample: CD4+ T cells from PBMCs. This CDR3 is CSARDGRSGTDTQYF. In nucleotides, the CDR3 is TGCAGTGCTAGAGATGGCAGATCCGGCACAGATACGCAGTATTTT.